The 2 T cell receptor beta chains below were found in one sample sequenced in a study of T cell responses to AZD1222 COVID-19 vaccine. Produced via immunoSEQ multiplex PCR; TCRdb's table is partial and in-frame only. The sample records 100,000 to 150,000 clones, more than 70% being singletons. The material was peripheral blood, obtained on day 0 of AZD1222 vaccination. All receptors come from an adult in good health.

The V gene is TRBV24-1, the J gene TRBJ1-2; a weak D match, TRBD1 (5 bases). The CDR3 runs 17 residues. CDR1 and CDR2 from the germline V gene are KGHDR and SFDVKD. Trimming removed 4 bases at V and 5 bases at J, with 22 bases between. The CDR3 nucleotides are TGTGCCACCAGTGAGCCCAGGGAGACGCGGAGGCAATATGGCTACACCTTC. Protein: CATSEPRETRRQYGYTF.

The chain has TRBV28 and TRBJ1-5, with D uncertain. CDR3 length equals 13 residues. V gave up 8 bases and J gave up 5 bases, with 13 bases separating them. CDR1 is MDHEN, CDR2 SYDVKM, per germline. The CDR3 DNA reads TGTGCCAGCTTGGTAAATCTGGATCAGCCCCAGCATTTT. Its translation: CASLVNLDQPQHF.